What follows are 13 T cell receptor beta chains derived from one specimen sequenced in a study of neurological immune-mediated disorders. MiXCR was run by TCRdb on the 5' RACE reads, yielding one entry per CDR3 protein. The sample lists 50,000 to 55,000 distinct CDR3 sequences, 10% to 13% seen once, with 5.3% in the top ten. The sample comprised PBMCs. The receptors were gathered from a man aged 65 to 85 with HTLV-1-associated myelopathy (HAM/TSP).

This clonotype has a count of ten or more. This sequence joins TRBV9 and TRBJ1-1, with D perhaps matching TRBD1 (6 bases). Germline V gene lookup returns CDR1 SGDLS and CDR2 YYNGEE. V lost 4 bases and J lost 1, with 11 bases in between. This CDR3 has 14 residues. The CDR3 DNA sequence: TGTGCCAGCAGCCGACAGGTGGGGAACACTGAAGCTTTCTTT. Translated, it gives CASSRQVGNTEAFF.

On this clonotype: A read error may be the cause here, since a much bigger clone is one base away. The chain carries TRBV5-6 and TRBJ2-1; D may correspond to TRBD1 or TRBD2 (5 bases each). This CDR3 spans 15 amino acids. Germline-derived CDR1 and CDR2 are SGHDT and YYEEEE. In DNA form, the CDR3 reads TGTGCCAGCGGCTCGCCGGGACCCGGCTACAATGAGAAGTTCTTC. This translates into CASGSPGPGYNEKFF.

This clonotype was counted at least ten times. This chain joins TRBV12-3 or TRBV12-4 and TRBJ2-3; D perhaps matches TRBD2 (5 bases). The CDR3 spans 14 residues. Trimming took off 6 bases at V and 1 base at J, with 11 bases between the two ends. CDR3 DNA: TGTGCCAGCAGACCGGGATGGGGCACAGATACGCAGTATTTT. Translated: CASRPGWGTDTQYF.

This clonotype showed up many times. This sequence joins TRBV5-1 and TRBJ2-5, with TRBD1 matching 8 bases. Trimming cost V 3 bases and J 3 bases; bases outside gene matches: 7. Germline assignment: CDR1 SGHRS and CDR2 YFSETQ. This CDR3 has 15 amino acids. CDR3: CASSSYRTGKETQYF. The DNA for the CDR3 is TGCGCCAGCAGCTCCTACCGGACAGGGAAAGAGACCCAGTACTTC.

This clonotype was observed at least ten times. The CDR3 DNA follows: TGCGCCAGCCTCACCCACCCCGGGGCCAACGTCCTGACTTTC. It translates to CASLTHPGANVLTF. The chain employs TRBV5-1 and TRBJ2-6; no clear D. The CDR3 sequence is 14 residues long. V shed 7 bases and J shed 4 bases, with 12 bases lying between them. Per germline, CDR1 SGHRS and CDR2 YFSETQ.

This clonotype was observed at least ten times. This chain links TRBV4-3 with TRBJ2-3, with 14 bases matching TRBD2. The CDR3 covers 17 residues. CDR1 is LGHNA and CDR2 is YSLEER in the germline V gene. V shed 2 bases and J 4 bases; nucleotides not matched to a gene: 5. CDR3 protein: CASSQRLAGGPPDTQYF. The CDR3 nucleotides are TGCGCCAGCAGCCAACGACTAGCGGGAGGGCCCCCAGATACGCAGTATTTT.

This clonotype was seen repeatedly, ten times or more. V and J are TRBV15 and TRBJ2-6; 12 bases are shared with TRBD2. The CDR3 is 16 residues long. Trimming at V came to 6 bases and at J to 2 bases, leaving 2 bases not matched to a gene. Germline CDR1 is LNHNV and CDR2 is YYDKDF (reference sequence). The CDR3 bases are TGTGCCACCAGGACTAGCGGGAGAACTGGGGCCAACGTCCTGACTTTC. It codes for CATRTSGRTGANVLTF.

This rearrangement joins TRBV4-1 to TRBJ2-7, with 8 bases identical to TRBD1. The germline CDR1 and CDR2 sequences are MGHRA and YSYEKL. This CDR3 has 14 amino acids. With V trimmed by 4 bases and J by 5 bases, 7 bases remained unmatched. The CDR3 reads CASSRGSGGNEQYF. CDR3 sequence (DNA): TGCGCCAGCAGCCGAGGCTCAGGGGGCAACGAGCAGTACTTC.

This clonotype was counted at least ten times. The chain couples TRBV20-1 to TRBJ2-1; a possible D gene is TRBD2 (6 bases). Per germline, CDR1 DFQATT and CDR2 SNEGSKA (reference sequence). The CDR3 loop spans 12 amino acids. V was shortened by 6 bases and J by 8 bases, with 14 bases between the two germline ends. This CDR3 reads CSARRAPYEQFF. CDR3 in DNA: TGCAGTGCCCGGAGGGCCCCGTATGAGCAGTTCTTC.

This clonotype occurred many times. The chain employs TRBV5-1 and TRBJ1-2, with TRBD1 matching over 7 bases. V shed 0 bases and J 2 bases; nucleotides not matched to a gene: 7. CDR1 is SGHRS, CDR2 YFSETQ, per germline. The CDR3 sequence is 16 residues long. The CDR3: CASSLVSGTANYGYTF. The CDR3 nucleotides read TGCGCCAGCAGCTTGGTTTCTGGGACAGCGAACTATGGCTACACCTTC.

This clonotype occurred many times. Here the CDR3 DNA reads TGTGCCAGCAGTACGACTAGCGGGAGGGTTGTTGAGCAGTTCTTC. It translates to CASSTTSGRVVEQFF. The chain is built from TRBV6-6 and TRBJ2-1; 14 bases agree with TRBD2. This CDR3 is 15 amino acids long. V trimming: 5 bases; J trimming: 9 bases; junction bases outside the gene matches: 6. CDR1 and CDR2 from the germline V gene are MNHNY and SVGAGI (reference sequence).

At least ten counts were recorded for this clonotype. This rearrangement joins TRBV7-2 to TRBJ2-7; 14 bases align to TRBD2. CDR3 length: 18 amino acids. Germline V gives CDR1 SGHTA, CDR2 FQGNSA. V gave up 4 bases and J gave up 4 bases; unmatched junction bases: 12. CDR3 loop: CASSWGLAGASFGYEQYF. For the CDR3, the DNA is TGTGCCAGCAGCTGGGGACTAGCGGGAGCGTCATTTGGTTACGAGCAGTACTTC.

This clonotype has a count of ten or more. This chain links TRBV28 with TRBJ2-7; TRBD2 agrees at 12 bases. From germline, CDR1 is MDHEN and CDR2 SYDVKM. This CDR3 region has 20 residues. V dropped 8 bases and J dropped 4; count of bases not matched to a gene: 24. The CDR3 reads CASAAPRRRPSGRARYEQYF. The CDR3 DNA reads TGTGCCAGCGCAGCACCGCGGCGGAGACCTAGCGGGAGGGCCAGGTACGAGCAGTACTTC.